Presented here are 9 T cell receptor beta chains from one specimen sequenced in a study of cytomegalovirus exposure and HLA in healthy donors. 60 Vbeta and 13 Jbeta primers were used in PCR. The method was immunoSEQ multiplex PCR; TCRdb's version includes in-frame clones alone and lacks a portion of them. The table shows over 150,000 clones, with around 80% occurring only once. Specimen: PBMCs. The receptors originated from a man aged 40-55 years in good health and CMV-seronegative.

The V gene is TRBV27, the J gene TRBJ2-5, with 8 bases fitting TRBD1. The DNA end lines up better with TRBJ2-7; the J call may be wrong. The germline gives CDR1 MNHEY, CDR2 SMNVEV (reference sequence). CDR3 length equals 14 residues. The CDR3 nucleotides read TGTGCCAGCAGTCGACAGGGGCTATCCTACGAGCAGTACTTC. It encodes CASSRQGLSYEQYF.

The V gene is TRBV5-6, the J gene TRBJ2-3; 10 bases fit TRBD2. V lost 3 bases and J lost 2; bases outside the gene matches: 6. The CDR3 length is 16 residues. CDR1 and CDR2 (germline): SGHDT, YYEEEE. The DNA of the CDR3 is TGTGCCAGCAGCTCCATTGGACTAGCGGACACAGATACGCAGTATTTT. Translated: CASSSIGLADTDTQYF.

The CDR3 DNA follows: TGTGCCAGCAGCTCCCACGAGAAGCGGGATTTTGAGACCCAGTACTTC. This translates into CASSSHEKRDFETQYF. The V call is TRBV7-9, the J call TRBJ2-5; 7 bases align to TRBD2. CDR1 is SEHNR, CDR2 FQNEAQ, per germline (reference sequence). Unmatched junction bases numbered 13, after V lost 4 bases and J lost 5 bases. The CDR3 is made up of 16 amino acids. Supplemented by reference TRBV7-9 and TRBJ2-5, the full variable domain reads DTGVSQNPRHKITKRGQNVTFRCDPISEHNRLYWYRQTLGQGPEFLTYFQNEAQLEKSRLLSDRFSAERPKGSFSTLEIQRTEQGDSAMYLCASSSHEKRDFETQYFGPGTRLLVL.

The chain recombines TRBV5-1 with TRBJ2-5, with D perhaps TRBD2 (6 bases). Germline-derived CDR1 and CDR2 are SGHRS and YFSETQ. V lost 5 bases to trimming and J lost 6 bases, with 11 bases between them. There are 12 residues in the CDR3. The CDR3 DNA reads as TGCGCCAGCAGACTCGCGGGGCAGACCCAGTACTTC. Translating gives CASRLAGQTQYF.

This clone occurred once. This sequence joins TRBV2 and TRBJ2-2; 7 positions agree with TRBD1. The CDR3 has 12 amino acids. Trimming removed 4 bases from V and 7 bases from J; junction bases left unmatched: 0. Germline loops: CDR1 SNHLY, CDR2 FYNNEI. The CDR3 bases are TGTGCCAGCAGTGGACAGGGCGGGGAGCTGTTTTTT. The encoded protein is CASSGQGGELFF.

The rearrangement uses TRBV25-1 and TRBJ1-2; D gene ambiguous. Per the germline V gene, CDR1 is MGHDK and CDR2 is SYGVNS. The ends were cut back, 1 base at V and 4 bases at J, with 19 bases in the middle. CDR3 length equals 17 residues. The CDR3 reads CASSEFGRPNPFYGYTF. CDR3 coding DNA: TGTGCCAGCAGTGAATTTGGCAGGCCGAACCCCTTCTATGGCTACACCTTC.

The chain is built from TRBV5-6 and TRBJ2-1; 8 positions match TRBD2. The ends lost 4 bases at V and 10 bases at J; junction bases unmatched: 13. The CDR3 has 15 amino acids. The germline V gene has CDR1 SGHDT and CDR2 YYEEEE. In DNA, the CDR3 is TGTGCCAGCAGCGTGAGGACTAGCCCTATGATGGAGCAGTTCTTC. Its translation: CASSVRTSPMMEQFF.

The chain carries TRBV29-1 and TRBJ1-1; no clear D gene. Germline V CDR1 and CDR2: SQVTM, ANQGSEA. V lost 4 bases, J lost 0 bases, and 12 bases lay in between. The CDR3 is 14 residues long. CDR3: CSVGEGLMNTEAFF. The CDR3 region has the DNA TGCAGCGTTGGGGAGGGTTTAATGAACACTGAAGCTTTCTTT.

The V call is TRBV5-6, the J call TRBJ1-2; 11 bases are shared with TRBD1. The length of the CDR3 is 15 residues. CDR1 is SGHDT and CDR2 is YYEEEE in the germline V gene. J gave up 6 bases and V 4 bases, and 8 bases lay outside the gene matches. CDR3 in amino acids: CASSGLDRGLDGYTF. CDR3 DNA sequence: TGTGCCAGCAGCGGGTTGGACAGGGGGCTCGATGGCTACACCTTC.